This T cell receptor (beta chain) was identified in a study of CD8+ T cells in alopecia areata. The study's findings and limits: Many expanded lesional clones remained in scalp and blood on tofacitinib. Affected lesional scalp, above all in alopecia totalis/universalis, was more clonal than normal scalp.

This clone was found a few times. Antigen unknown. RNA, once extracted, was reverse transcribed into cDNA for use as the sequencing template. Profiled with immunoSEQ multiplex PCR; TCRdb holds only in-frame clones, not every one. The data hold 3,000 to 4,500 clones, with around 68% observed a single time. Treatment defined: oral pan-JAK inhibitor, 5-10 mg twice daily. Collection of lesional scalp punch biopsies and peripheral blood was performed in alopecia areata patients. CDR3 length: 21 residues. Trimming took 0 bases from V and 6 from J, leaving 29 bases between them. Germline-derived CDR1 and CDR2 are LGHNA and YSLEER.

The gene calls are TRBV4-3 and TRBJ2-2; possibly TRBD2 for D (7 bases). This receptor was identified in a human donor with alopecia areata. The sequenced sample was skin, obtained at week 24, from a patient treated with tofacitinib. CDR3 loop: CASSQDGIYTRGAILAGELFF. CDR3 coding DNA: TGCGCCAGCAGCCAAGATGGCATTTATACCCGGGGGGCCATTCTCGCCGGGGAGCTGTTTTTT.